This TCR beta chain was found in a study of blood T cell repertoires in COVID-19. Study at large: COVID-19 samples collected from the United States, Italy and Spain covered acute and convalescent phases. T cells, B-cell-depleted T cells, or PBMCs provided the cDNA or gDNA that served as material.

While infection was still active, Seattle patients were enrolled and then followed longitudinally. The CDR3 length is 13 residues. The V segment lost 3 bases and the J segment 6 bases; nucleotides outside the gene matches: 0. The V gene's germline CDR1 is MGHRA and CDR2 YSYEKL. Per the study methods: Reference gene primer amplification gave nucleated cell count estimates. Data came from immunoSEQ multiplex PCR; TCRdb stores just in-frame clones and leaves some out. V and J calls and clone size are those listed in that table; D and trimming were worked out from the DNA. The data contain 150,000 to 200,000 clones, approximately 86% of them singletons.

This chain links TRBV4-1 with TRBJ2-2; 8 nucleotides align to TRBD1. The sequencing input was peripheral blood. The sequence came from a woman between 40 and 50 years old with COVID-19, enrolled during active disease. The CDR3 bases are TGCGCCAGCAGCCACAGGGGGCCCGGGGAGCTGTTTTTT. This encodes CASSHRGPGELFF.